Listed below are T cell receptor beta chains from one sample, sequenced in a study of response to subunit inactivated influenza vaccine. TCRdb re-called the RT-PCR reads with MiXCR, one entry per CDR3 protein. The table has about 540,000 distinct CDR3 sequences, less than 25% seen once. The same specimen was also included in a second study, on T cells expressing NK-cell markers.

Sequenced material: CD4+ T cells sorted from PBMCs, taken 11 to 12 days after vaccination. These receptor sequences come from a man in his fifties who received an inactivated influenza vaccine. Both conserved end residues are part of each CDR3. Each record gives: D gene, clone size, J gene, V gene, CDR3 protein, CDR3 DNA. The D gene is left open where the match is weak. Rows give clone size only sometimes, using once, few, many, or a class for an expanded clone.

d_gene: -
abundance: -
j_gene: TRBJ2-5
v_gene: TRBV20-1
CDR3aa: CSASPAVFQETQYF
CDR3nt: TGCAGTGCTAGTCCCGCGGTTTTCCAAGAGACCCAGTACTTC

d_gene: -
abundance: many
j_gene: TRBJ2-7
v_gene: TRBV4-2
CDR3aa: CASSQDAGAINYEQYF
CDR3nt: TGTGCCAGCAGCCAAGATGCGGGGGCAATAAACTACGAGCAGTACTTC

d_gene: -
abundance: few
j_gene: TRBJ2-1
v_gene: TRBV3-1
CDR3aa: CASSEAAALNEQFF
CDR3nt: TGTGCCAGCAGCGAGGCGGCAGCCCTCAATGAGCAGTTCTTC

d_gene: TRBD1
abundance: -
j_gene: TRBJ1-6
v_gene: TRBV6-5
CDR3aa: CASSYSPGGYSPLHF
CDR3nt: TGTGCCAGCAGTTACTCTCCAGGGGGCTATTCACCCCTCCACTTT

d_gene: -
abundance: -
j_gene: TRBJ1-2
v_gene: TRBV12-3/TRBV12-4
CDR3aa: CASSLGSTYGYTF
CDR3nt: TGTGCCAGCAGTTTGGGTTCTACCTATGGCTACACCTTC

d_gene: TRBD2
abundance: -
j_gene: TRBJ2-5
v_gene: TRBV5-6
CDR3aa: CASSSAGGLRETQYF
CDR3nt: TGTGCCAGCAGCTCTGCGGGGGGCTTACGAGAGACCCAGTACTTC

d_gene: TRBD2
abundance: -
j_gene: TRBJ2-3
v_gene: TRBV7-2
CDR3aa: CASSPRGGRADTQYF
CDR3nt: TGTGCCAGCAGCCCGAGGGGCGGGAGGGCCGATACGCAGTATTTT

d_gene: -
abundance: -
j_gene: TRBJ2-5
v_gene: TRBV5-6
CDR3aa: CASSRRGNQETQYF
CDR3nt: TGTGCCAGCAGCCGCAGGGGCAACCAAGAGACCCAGTACTTC

d_gene: -
abundance: many
j_gene: TRBJ1-4
v_gene: TRBV5-6
CDR3aa: CASSLGFNEKLFF
CDR3nt: TGTGCCAGCAGCTTGGGCTTTAATGAAAAACTGTTTTTT

d_gene: TRBD2
abundance: -
j_gene: TRBJ2-1
v_gene: TRBV3-1
CDR3aa: CASSQKTSGGYNEQFF
CDR3nt: TGTGCCAGCAGCCAAAAGACTAGCGGGGGTTACAATGAGCAGTTCTTC

d_gene: -
abundance: many
j_gene: TRBJ2-5
v_gene: TRBV12-3/TRBV12-4
CDR3aa: CASSLKALGGPQYF
CDR3nt: TGTGCCAGCAGTTTAAAGGCCCTAGGGGGGCCCCAGTACTTC

d_gene: TRBD2
abundance: few
j_gene: TRBJ2-1
v_gene: TRBV12-3/TRBV12-4
CDR3aa: CASSWVTGTSSEQFF
CDR3nt: TGTGCCAGCAGTTGGGTTACCGGGACTAGCTCTGAGCAGTTCTTC

d_gene: -
abundance: -
j_gene: TRBJ2-7
v_gene: TRBV6-1
CDR3aa: CASIEGTVAYEQYF
CDR3nt: TGTGCCAGCATAGAGGGTACAGTTGCCTACGAGCAGTACTTC

d_gene: -
abundance: few
j_gene: TRBJ1-3
v_gene: TRBV6-5
CDR3aa: CASSYDDGFVLATIYF
CDR3nt: TGTGCCAGCAGTTACGACGACGGTTTTGTTTTGGCCACCATATATTTT

d_gene: -
abundance: -
j_gene: TRBJ2-7
v_gene: TRBV11-2
CDR3aa: CASSGWDGLSYEQYF
CDR3nt: TGTGCCAGCAGCGGCTGGGACGGCCTCTCCTACGAGCAGTACTTC

d_gene: -
abundance: -
j_gene: TRBJ2-7
v_gene: TRBV12-3/TRBV12-4
CDR3aa: CASSRPSYEQYF
CDR3nt: TGTGCCAGCAGCCGTCCCTCCTACGAGCAGTACTTC

d_gene: TRBD1
abundance: -
j_gene: TRBJ2-1
v_gene: TRBV5-1
CDR3aa: CASSSTDRDLYNEQFF
CDR3nt: TGCGCCAGCAGCTCGACGGACAGGGACCTATACAATGAGCAGTTCTTC

d_gene: TRBD2
abundance: -
j_gene: TRBJ2-1
v_gene: TRBV12-3/TRBV12-4
CDR3aa: CASSGRTSGAGEQFF
CDR3nt: TGTGCCAGCAGCGGAAGGACTAGCGGGGCGGGTGAGCAGTTCTTC

d_gene: -
abundance: many
j_gene: TRBJ2-1
v_gene: TRBV7-2
CDR3aa: CASSLAVGHSSYNEQFF
CDR3nt: TGTGCCAGCAGCTTAGCAGTAGGGCATAGCTCCTACAATGAGCAGTTCTTC

d_gene: -
abundance: few
j_gene: TRBJ2-5
v_gene: TRBV29-1
CDR3aa: CSVDSGREGQYF
CDR3nt: TGCAGCGTTGATTCGGGCCGCGAGGGCCAGTACTTC

d_gene: -
abundance: few
j_gene: TRBJ2-1
v_gene: TRBV7-3
CDR3aa: CASSLTGGNIYNEQFF
CDR3nt: TGTGCCAGCAGCTTAACCGGCGGGAACATCTACAATGAGCAGTTCTTC

d_gene: TRBD1
abundance: few
j_gene: TRBJ2-5
v_gene: TRBV11-2
CDR3aa: CASSLNPGQIQETQYF
CDR3nt: TGTGCCAGCAGCCTAAACCCGGGACAGATTCAAGAGACCCAGTACTTC

d_gene: -
abundance: -
j_gene: TRBJ2-2
v_gene: TRBV11-2
CDR3aa: CASSLDGALSTGELFF
CDR3nt: TGTGCCAGCAGCTTAGATGGGGCCCTTAGCACCGGGGAGCTGTTTTTT

d_gene: -
abundance: few
j_gene: TRBJ1-1
v_gene: TRBV28
CDR3aa: CASRGLQVGRTEAFF
CDR3nt: TGTGCCAGCAGAGGGCTCCAGGTTGGGCGGACTGAAGCTTTCTTT

d_gene: -
abundance: few
j_gene: TRBJ2-3
v_gene: TRBV7-2
CDR3aa: CASSTPGLDTQYF
CDR3nt: TGTGCCAGCAGCACCCCGGGACTAGATACGCAGTATTTT

d_gene: -
abundance: once
j_gene: TRBJ2-5
v_gene: TRBV4-3
CDR3aa: CASSLSRQRQETQYF
CDR3nt: TGCGCCAGCAGCCTTTCGCGACAGAGGCAAGAGACCCAGTACTTC

d_gene: -
abundance: few
j_gene: TRBJ2-5
v_gene: TRBV28
CDR3aa: CASSPLTRPEETQYF
CDR3nt: TGTGCCAGCAGTCCGCTGACTAGACCAGAAGAGACCCAGTACTTC